A selection of T cell receptor beta chains follows, all from one sample in a study of Graves' ophthalmopathy and Graves' hyperthyroidism. TCRdb used MiXCR to reprocess the multiplex PCR reads, holding one entry per CDR3 protein. The sample lists approximately 380,000 distinct CDR3 sequences, more than 20% occurring once. The source material was peripheral blood. All receptors come from a woman between 18 and 30 years old with stable Graves' hyperthyroidism. Each CDR3 is given with its conserved first and last residue. The order of the fields is J gene, V gene, clone size, D gene, CDR3 protein, CDR3 DNA. The D gene is left open where the match is weak. Clone size is stated in some rows and not others, as once, few, many or a class when expanded.

TRBJ2-7	TRBV9	-	-	CASSVAVGVEQYF	TGTGCCAGCAGCGTTGCCGTAGGTGTCGAGCAGTACTTC
TRBJ2-5	TRBV30	many	-	CAWASQETQYF	TGTGCCTGGGCTAGCCAAGAGACCCAGTACTTC
TRBJ2-5	TRBV18	many	-	CASSPEAGRKTQYF	TGTGCCAGCTCACCAGAGGCGGGGAGGAAGACCCAGTACTTC
TRBJ1-1	TRBV3-1	many	-	CASSHVDFTEAFF	TGTGCCAGCAGCCATGTGGACTTCACTGAAGCTTTCTTT
TRBJ1-5	TRBV30	few	-	CAFDTSGVSNQPQHF	TGTGCCTTTGACACTAGCGGGGTTAGCAATCAGCCCCAGCATTTT
TRBJ2-7	TRBV11-2	many	-	CASSLEFRPIYEQYF	TGTGCCAGCAGCTTAGAGTTCAGGCCAATCTACGAGCAGTACTTC
TRBJ1-2	TRBV5-1	many	TRBD1	CASSVEDRVDGYTF	TGCGCCAGCAGCGTCGAGGACAGGGTAGATGGCTACACCTTC
TRBJ2-5	TRBV20-1	-	TRBD2	CSAVGLAGGQETQYF	TGCAGCGCCGTGGGACTAGCGGGGGGACAAGAGACCCAGTACTTC
TRBJ2-7	TRBV20-1	many	TRBD2	CSASNPGLALIEQYF	TGCAGTGCTAGTAATCCGGGACTAGCCTTAATCGAGCAGTACTTC
TRBJ1-1	TRBV20-1	many	-	CSARAYRGGSYTEAFF	TGCAGTGCTAGAGCCTATCGGGGGGGGTCGTACACTGAAGCTTTCTTT
TRBJ1-5	TRBV6-1	-	TRBD1	CASTSGTGGKQPQHF	TGTGCCAGCACCTCCGGGACAGGGGGCAAACAGCCCCAGCATTTT
TRBJ2-5	TRBV7-9	-	-	CASSLGQGQETKYF	TGTGCCAGCAGCTTAGGGCAGGGCCAAGAGACCAAGTACTTC
TRBJ2-5	TRBV7-2	many	-	CASSSFGKQETQYF	TGTGCCAGCAGCTCCTTCGGGAAGCAAGAGACCCAGTACTTC
TRBJ1-1	TRBV6-2/TRBV6-3	-	TRBD1	CASSYLGQQAFF	TGTGCCAGCAGTTACCTGGGACAGCAAGCTTTCTTT
TRBJ2-5	TRBV29-1	many	-	CSVYGETQYF	TGCAGCGTCTACGGAGAGACCCAGTACTTC
TRBJ1-1	TRBV7-9	many	-	CASSLVGNLNTEAFF	TGTGCCAGCAGCTTAGTAGGAAATCTGAACACTGAAGCTTTCTTT
TRBJ1-3	TRBV9	many	-	CASSVAQGNTIYF	TGTGCCAGCAGCGTAGCCCAGGGAAACACCATATATTTT
TRBJ2-1	TRBV11-2	many	TRBD2	CASSSPLAGVPYNEQFF	TGTGCCAGCAGTTCTCCCTTAGCGGGAGTCCCCTACAATGAGCAGTTCTTC
TRBJ2-7	TRBV7-9	-	-	CASSFAVSTYEQYF	TGTGCCAGCAGCTTTGCCGTAAGCACCTACGAGCAGTACTTC
TRBJ1-1	TRBV6-5	many	-	CASSYPPSTFF	TGTGCCAGCAGTTACCCCCCTTCAACTTTCTTT
TRBJ2-6	TRBV25-1	many	-	CASSGRTGANVLTF	TGTGCCAGCAGTGGACGCACTGGGGCCAACGTCCTGACTTTC
TRBJ2-7	TRBV3-1	few	-	CASSPNTGVGHEQYF	TGTGCCAGCAGCCCGAACACGGGGGTAGGCCACGAGCAGTACTTC
TRBJ2-7	TRBV12-3/TRBV12-4	-	TRBD2	CASSLVASGHEQYF	TGTGCCAGCAGTTTAGTGGCTAGCGGCCACGAGCAGTACTTC
TRBJ2-7	TRBV7-2	many	-	CASSLGASSYYEQYF	TGTGCCAGCAGCTTAGGGGCTAGCAGCTACTACGAGCAGTACTTC
TRBJ2-7	TRBV5-1	few	-	CASSLPGSDEQYF	TGCGCCAGCAGCTTGCCAGGGTCGGACGAGCAGTACTTC
TRBJ2-2	TRBV12-3/TRBV12-4	many	-	CASSLLRAGELFF	TGTGCCAGCAGTTTACTCAGGGCGGGGGAGCTGTTTTTT
TRBJ2-7	TRBV12-3/TRBV12-4	few	TRBD2	CASSPTAGYTYEQYF	TGTGCCAGCAGCCCAACAGCGGGGTACACCTACGAGCAGTACTTC
TRBJ2-2	TRBV20-1	-	TRBD2	CSASRTSGNGELFF	TGCAGTGCTAGTAGGACTAGCGGTAACGGGGAGCTGTTTTTT
TRBJ1-6	TRBV13	-	TRBD1	CASSSRETGDLLNSPLHF	TGTGCCAGCAGCTCCAGGGAGACAGGGGACCTCCTGAATTCACCCCTCCACTTT
TRBJ2-7	TRBV19	many	TRBD2	CASSDPGLAGREQYF	TGTGCCAGTAGCGATCCCGGACTAGCGGGACGGGAGCAGTACTTC
TRBJ1-5	TRBV15	many	-	CATSTSGANQPQHF	TGTGCCACCAGCACTTCAGGGGCTAATCAGCCCCAGCATTTT
TRBJ1-1	TRBV29-1	many	-	CSVVSHLTSNTEAFF	TGCAGCGTTGTATCCCATTTGACATCGAATACTGAAGCTTTCTTT
TRBJ2-7	TRBV11-2	many	-	CASSSPTRAYEQYF	TGTGCCAGCAGCTCCCCGACTAGGGCTTACGAGCAGTACTTC
TRBJ1-3	TRBV6-5	many	-	CASSYSHGNTIYF	TGTGCCAGCAGTTACTCTCATGGAAACACCATATATTTT
TRBJ2-7	TRBV25-1	-	-	CASSEWGRGGEHEQYF	TGTGCCAGCAGTGAATGGGGAAGGGGAGGAGAACACGAGCAGTACTTC
TRBJ1-1	TRBV25-1	-	TRBD1	CASSELGQGKNTEAFF	TGTGCCAGCAGTGAACTCGGACAGGGGAAAAACACTGAAGCTTTCTTT
TRBJ1-1	TRBV6-5	many	TRBD1	CASSYAGGATEAFF	TGTGCCAGCAGTTACGCAGGGGGCGCAACTGAAGCTTTCTTT
TRBJ1-2	TRBV29-1	many	-	CSVEAIYPDGYTF	TGCAGCGTTGAAGCCATATATCCCGATGGCTACACCTTC
TRBJ2-5	TRBV20-1	many	-	CSARPNQETQYF	TGCAGTGCTAGGCCAAACCAAGAGACCCAGTACTTC
TRBJ2-7	TRBV30	-	TRBD2	CAWSLAGVAYEQYF	TGTGCCTGGAGTCTAGCGGGAGTCGCCTACGAGCAGTACTTC
TRBJ2-2	TRBV19	many	-	CASSDTGRNTGELFF	TGTGCCAGTAGTGACACAGGAAGAAACACCGGGGAGCTGTTTTTT
TRBJ2-7	TRBV25-1	many	-	CASKEAGSSYEQYF	TGTGCCAGCAAGGAGGCAGGGAGCTCCTACGAGCAGTACTTC
TRBJ2-4	TRBV7-9	few	TRBD1	CASSFNLGQGAKNIKYF	TGTGCCAGCAGTTTTAACCTCGGACAGGGGGCCAAAAACATTAAGTACTTC
TRBJ2-5	TRBV7-8	many	TRBD1	CASSLHRDRKETQYF	TGTGCCAGCAGCTTACACCGGGACAGGAAAGAGACCCAGTACTTC
TRBJ1-1	TRBV2	once	TRBD1	CASSDQGAPNTEAFF	TGTGCCAGCAGTGATCAGGGGGCCCCGAACACTGAAGCTTTCTTT
TRBJ1-5	TRBV12-5	many	TRBD1	CASGIGQGDQPQHF	TGTGCTAGTGGGATCGGACAGGGTGATCAGCCCCAGCATTTT
TRBJ2-7	TRBV30	many	-	CAWSDLDSTDYEQYF	TGTGCCTGGAGTGATTTGGACTCGACTGACTACGAGCAGTACTTC
TRBJ1-2	TRBV18	-	-	CASSPRASDGYTF	TGTGCCAGCTCACCCCGGGCCTCGGATGGCTACACCTTC
TRBJ1-1	TRBV12-3/TRBV12-4	many	-	CASSLNTDTEAFF	TGTGCCAGCAGTTTAAACACAGACACTGAAGCTTTCTTT
TRBJ2-5	TRBV19	many	TRBD1	CASSTQGLYQETQYF	TGTGCCAGTAGTACACAGGGGCTGTACCAAGAGACCCAGTACTTC
TRBJ2-5	TRBV18	many	-	CASSPRDQETQYF	TGTGCCAGCTCACCACGAGATCAAGAGACCCAGTACTTC
TRBJ2-2	TRBV11-2	-	-	CASNLRVGELFF	TGTGCCAGCAACCTTCGCGTGGGGGAGCTGTTTTTT
TRBJ2-3	TRBV3-1	-	-	CASSPFAPTDTQYF	TGTGCCAGCAGCCCGTTTGCTCCCACAGATACGCAGTATTTT
TRBJ2-7	TRBV19	many	-	CASSTTSSGEQYF	TGTGCCAGTAGTACTACTAGCTCCGGCGAGCAGTACTTC
TRBJ2-7	TRBV28	-	TRBD2	CASSLWRLAGRSSYEQYF	TGTGCCAGCAGTTTATGGAGACTAGCGGGGAGGTCCTCCTACGAGCAGTACTTC
TRBJ1-1	TRBV11-2	many	-	CASSFSGWTNTEAFF	TGTGCCAGCAGCTTTTCGGGGTGGACGAACACTGAAGCTTTCTTT
TRBJ2-5	TRBV11-3	-	-	CASSLVPGETQYF	TGTGCCAGCAGCTTAGTCCCGGGCGAGACCCAGTACTTC
TRBJ2-5	TRBV20-1	many	TRBD1	CSAREGDRAQYF	TGCAGTGCTAGAGAGGGGGACAGGGCCCAGTACTTC
TRBJ2-5	TRBV12-3/TRBV12-4	many	TRBD2	CASSARRETSGGETQYF	TGTGCCAGCAGTGCCCGGAGAGAGACTAGCGGGGGAGAGACCCAGTACTTC
TRBJ2-5	TRBV7-6	many	-	CASSSYGAQYF	TGTGCCAGCAGTTCCTATGGGGCCCAGTACTTC